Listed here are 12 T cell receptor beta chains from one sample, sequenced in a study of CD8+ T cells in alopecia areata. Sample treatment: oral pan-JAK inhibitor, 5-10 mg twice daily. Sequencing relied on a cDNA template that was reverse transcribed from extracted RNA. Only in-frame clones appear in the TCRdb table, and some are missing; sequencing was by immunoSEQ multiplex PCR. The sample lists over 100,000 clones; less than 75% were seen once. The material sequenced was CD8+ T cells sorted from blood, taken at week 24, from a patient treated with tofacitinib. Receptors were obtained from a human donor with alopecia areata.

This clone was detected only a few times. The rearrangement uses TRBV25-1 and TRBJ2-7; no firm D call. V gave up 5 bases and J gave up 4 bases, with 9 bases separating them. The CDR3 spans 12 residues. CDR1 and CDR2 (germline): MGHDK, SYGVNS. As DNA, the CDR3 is TGTGCCAGCAGTACTATCGGATACGAGCAGTACTTC. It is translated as CASSTIGYEQYF.

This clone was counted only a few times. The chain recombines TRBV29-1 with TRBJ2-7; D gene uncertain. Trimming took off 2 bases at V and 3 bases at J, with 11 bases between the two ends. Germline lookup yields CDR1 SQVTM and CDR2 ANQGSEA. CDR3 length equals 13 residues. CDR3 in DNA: TGCAGCGTTGAAAAGGGCGGCAGCTACGAGCAGTACTTC. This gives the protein CSVEKGGSYEQYF.

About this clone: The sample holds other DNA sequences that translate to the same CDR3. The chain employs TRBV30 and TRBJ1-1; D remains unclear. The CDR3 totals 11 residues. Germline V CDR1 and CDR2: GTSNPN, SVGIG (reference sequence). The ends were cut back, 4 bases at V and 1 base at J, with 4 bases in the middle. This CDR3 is CAWNRNTEAFF. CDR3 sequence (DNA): TGTGCCTGGAACAGGAACACTGAAGCTTTCTTT.

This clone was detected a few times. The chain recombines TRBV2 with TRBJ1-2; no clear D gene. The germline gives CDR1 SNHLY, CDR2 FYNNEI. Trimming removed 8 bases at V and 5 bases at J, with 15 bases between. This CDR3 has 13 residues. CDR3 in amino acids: CASSALPLYGYTF. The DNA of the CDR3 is TGTGCCAGCTCAGCTCTACCATTGTATGGCTACACCTTC. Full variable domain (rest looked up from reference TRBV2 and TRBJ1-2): EPEVTQTPSHQVTQMGQEVILRCVPISNHLYFYWYRQILGQKVEFLVSFYNNEISEKSEIFDDQFSVERPDGSNFTLKIRSTKLEDSAMYFCASSALPLYGYTFGSGTRLTVV.

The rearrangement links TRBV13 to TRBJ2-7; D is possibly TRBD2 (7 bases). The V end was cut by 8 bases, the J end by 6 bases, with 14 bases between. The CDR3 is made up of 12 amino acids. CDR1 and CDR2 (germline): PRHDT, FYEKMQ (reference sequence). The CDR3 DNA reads TGTGCCAGCCTGGGCGGGGGCAGCGAGCAGTACTTC. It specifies CASLGGGSEQYF.

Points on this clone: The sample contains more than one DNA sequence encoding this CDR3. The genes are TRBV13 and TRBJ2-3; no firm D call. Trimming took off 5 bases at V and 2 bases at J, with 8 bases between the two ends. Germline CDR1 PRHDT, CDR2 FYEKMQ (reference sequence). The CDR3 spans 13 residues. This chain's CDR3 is CASSPPSTDTQYF. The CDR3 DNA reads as TGTGCCAGCAGCCCTCCTTCCACAGATACGCAGTATTTT.

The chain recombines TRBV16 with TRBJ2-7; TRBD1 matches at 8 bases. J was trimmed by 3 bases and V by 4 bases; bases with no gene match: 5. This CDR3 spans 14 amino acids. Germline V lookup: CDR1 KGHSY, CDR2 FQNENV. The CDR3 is CASSRGQGFYEQYF. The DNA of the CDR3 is TGTGCCAGCAGCCGAGGACAGGGATTCTACGAGCAGTACTTC.

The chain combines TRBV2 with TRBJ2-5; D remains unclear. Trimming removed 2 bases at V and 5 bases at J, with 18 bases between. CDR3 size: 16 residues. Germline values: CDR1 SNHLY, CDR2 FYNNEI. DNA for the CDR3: TGTGCCAGCAGTGAAAAGTTGCGGCCCTACACCGAGACCCAGTACTTC. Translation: CASSEKLRPYTETQYF.

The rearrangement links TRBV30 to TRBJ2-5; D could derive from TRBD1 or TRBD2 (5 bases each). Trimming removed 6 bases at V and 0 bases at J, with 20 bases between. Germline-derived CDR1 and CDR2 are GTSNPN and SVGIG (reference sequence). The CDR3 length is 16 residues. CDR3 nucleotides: TGTGCCTGCCGTCCCTATACCGGGACCTACCAAGAGACCCAGTACTTC. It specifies CACRPYTGTYQETQYF.

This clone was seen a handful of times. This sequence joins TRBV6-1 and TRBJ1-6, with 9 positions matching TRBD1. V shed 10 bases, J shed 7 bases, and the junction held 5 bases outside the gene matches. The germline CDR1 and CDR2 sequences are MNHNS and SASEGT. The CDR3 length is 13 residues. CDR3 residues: CATGDRENSPLHF. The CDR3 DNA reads TGTGCCACCGGGGACAGGGAAAATTCACCCCTCCACTTT.

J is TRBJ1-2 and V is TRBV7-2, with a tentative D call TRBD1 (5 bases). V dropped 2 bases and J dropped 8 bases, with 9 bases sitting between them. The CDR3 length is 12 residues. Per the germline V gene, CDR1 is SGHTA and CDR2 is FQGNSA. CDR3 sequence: CASSLWQGGYTF. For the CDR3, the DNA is TGTGCCAGCAGCTTATGGCAGGGAGGCTACACCTTC.

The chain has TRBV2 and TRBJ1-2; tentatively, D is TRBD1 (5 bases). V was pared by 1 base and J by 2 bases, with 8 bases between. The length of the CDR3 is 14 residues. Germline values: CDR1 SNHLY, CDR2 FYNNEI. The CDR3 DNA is TGTGCCAGCAGTGAAGGGGGGGAGAACTATGGCTACACCTTC. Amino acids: CASSEGGENYGYTF.